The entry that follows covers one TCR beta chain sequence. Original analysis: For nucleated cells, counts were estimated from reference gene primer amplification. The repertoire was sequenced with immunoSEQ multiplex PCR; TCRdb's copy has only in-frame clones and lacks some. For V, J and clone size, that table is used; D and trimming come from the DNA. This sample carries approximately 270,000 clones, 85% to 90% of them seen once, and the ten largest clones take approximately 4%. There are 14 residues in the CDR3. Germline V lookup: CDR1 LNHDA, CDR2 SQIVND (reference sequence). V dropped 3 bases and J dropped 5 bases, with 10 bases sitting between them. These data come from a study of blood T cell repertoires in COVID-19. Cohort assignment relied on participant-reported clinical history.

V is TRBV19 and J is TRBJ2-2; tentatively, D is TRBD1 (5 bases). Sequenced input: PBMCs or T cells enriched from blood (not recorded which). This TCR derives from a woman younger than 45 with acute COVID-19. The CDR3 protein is CASSIQGLTGELFF. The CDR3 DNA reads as TGTGCCAGTAGTATTCAGGGTTTGACCGGGGAGCTGTTTTTT. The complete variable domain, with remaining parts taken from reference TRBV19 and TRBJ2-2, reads DGGITQSPKYLFRKEGQNVTLSCEQNLNHDAMYWYRQDPGQGLRLIYYSQIVNDFQKGDIAEGYSVSREKKESFPLTVTSAQKNPTAFYLCASSIQGLTGELFFGEGSRLTVL.